What follows are 28 T cell receptor beta chains derived from one specimen sequenced in a study of identical twins. TCRdb analysed the 5' RACE reads with MiXCR anew, one entry per CDR3 protein. The table records 450,000 to 650,000 distinct CDR3 sequences, roughly 9.9% of them present only once. The same specimen was also included in a second study, on yellow fever vaccine responses in identical twins.

The sample consisted of PBMCs. The receptor set was obtained from a woman aged 18-29 years in good health.

This clonotype was picked up many times. The chain carries TRBV7-9 and TRBJ2-5, with 8 bases matching TRBD1. Germline assignment: CDR1 SEHNR and CDR2 FQNEAQ (reference sequence). The CDR3 consists of 16 residues. Trimming at V came to 1 base and at J to 1 base, leaving 5 bases not matched to a gene. The CDR3 loop reads CASSLGTGLTQETQYF. The CDR3 region has the DNA TGTGCCAGCAGCTTAGGGACAGGGTTGACCCAAGAGACCCAGTACTTC.

This clonotype was seen only a few times. The V and J genes are TRBV14 and TRBJ2-7, with a weak D call TRBD2 (8 bases). The CDR3 loop spans 15 amino acids. Trimming took off 3 bases at V and 1 base at J, with 13 bases between the two ends. Germline CDR1 is SGHDN and CDR2 is FVKESK. The DNA of the CDR3 is TGTGCCAGCAGCCACCGGGGGGGACAGTCCTACGAGCAGTACTTC. This gives the protein CASSHRGGQSYEQYF.

The rearrangement joins TRBV12-3 or TRBV12-4 to TRBJ2-3; the match to TRBD2 covers 10 bases. The junction had 9 bases not matched to a gene; V was cut back by 6 bases and J by 6 bases. The CDR3 sequence is 15 residues long. The CDR3 region has the DNA TGTGCCAGCAGGGAAAGCGGGAGGGCAGGGGATACGCAGTATTTT. This gives the protein CASRESGRAGDTQYF.

The chain couples TRBV6-2 or TRBV6-3 to TRBJ2-5, with 7 positions matching TRBD1. The V gene's germline CDR1 is MNHEY and CDR2 SVGEGT. The CDR3 extends over 15 amino acids. V dropped 6 bases and J dropped 7; count of bases not matched to a gene: 14. The CDR3 DNA follows: TGTGCCAGCAGCTCGGGGACAGTCCGACCGGGGACCCAGTACTTC. Its translation: CASSSGTVRPGTQYF.

The chain has TRBV6-5 and TRBJ2-3; 7 nucleotides match TRBD1. This CDR3 has 18 amino acids. V shed 1 base, J shed 4 bases, and the junction held 14 bases outside the gene matches. Looked up from germline, CDR1 is MNHEY and CDR2 is SVGAGI. The CDR3 DNA follows: TGTGCCAGCAGTTACTATACTCTGGTGGACAGGTTGCCAGATACGCAGTATTTT. Its protein product is CASSYYTLVDRLPDTQYF.

The genes are TRBV2 and TRBJ1-2; the match to TRBD1 covers 9 bases. The CDR3 runs to 12 residues. Germline trimming cut 7 bases from V and 6 bases from J; bases unmatched to any gene: 3. The germline gives CDR1 SNHLY, CDR2 FYNNEI. This CDR3 reads CASIGTGNGYTF. The CDR3 DNA reads TGTGCCAGCATAGGGACAGGGAATGGCTACACCTTC.

As regards this clonotype: This sequence may be a read error, since a much larger clone differs from it by one base. The chain is built from TRBV25-1 and TRBJ2-7, with 8 bases identical to TRBD1. Germline-derived CDR1 and CDR2 are MGHDK and SYGVNS. CDR3 size: 13 residues. The CDR3 loop is CASRDQTGGEQYF. CDR3 DNA sequence: TGTGCCAGCCGTGACCAAACAGGGGGCGAGCAGTACTTC.

The chain links TRBV7-2 to TRBJ2-1; D is tentatively TRBD1 or TRBD2 (5 bases each). CDR1 SGHTA and CDR2 FQGNSA come from the germline V gene. The CDR3 length is 14 residues. V was pared by 1 base and J by 9 bases, with 13 bases between. The CDR3 loop reads CASSLGAGAGEQFF. CDR3 in DNA: TGTGCCAGCAGCTTAGGGGCCGGGGCAGGTGAGCAGTTCTTC. The entire variable domain, with the rest obtained from reference TRBV7-2 and TRBJ2-1, is as follows: GAGVSQSPSNKVTEKGKDVELRCDPISGHTALYWYRQSLGQGLEFLIYFQGNSAPDKSGLPSDRFSAERTGGSVSTLTIQRTQQEDSAVYLCASSLGAGAGEQFFGPGTRLTVL.

The chain recombines TRBV7-6 with TRBJ2-1; no clear D. CDR3 length equals 16 residues. V lost 3 bases and J 0 bases, leaving 12 bases between the germline ends. Germline V CDR1 and CDR2: SGHVS, FNYEAQ. The CDR3 coding sequence is TGTGCCAGCAGCTTCCTTGACCCCAGCTCCTACAATGAGCAGTTCTTC. The encoded protein is CASSFLDPSSYNEQFF.

CDR3 loop: CASSYPTETSGIYEQYF. CDR3 nucleotide sequence: TGTGCCAGCAGTTACCCTACAGAAACTAGCGGGATATACGAGCAGTACTTC. The rearrangement uses TRBV6-2 or TRBV6-3 and TRBJ2-7, with 10 bases identical to TRBD2. V shed 2 bases, J shed 4 bases, and the junction held 11 bases outside the gene matches. This CDR3 has 17 residues. Per germline, CDR1 MNHEY and CDR2 SVGEGT.

The gene calls are TRBV25-1 and TRBJ2-7; TRBD2 might be the D (5 bases). CDR1 is MGHDK and CDR2 is SYGVNS in the germline V gene. The CDR3 is 16 residues long. The ends were cut back, 4 bases at V and 1 base at J, with 17 bases in the middle. The DNA of the CDR3 is TGTGCCAGCAGTGGAGGGTGGATAGGGTCTTCCTACGAGCAGTACTTC. It is translated as CASSGGWIGSSYEQYF.

This chain joins TRBV10-2 and TRBJ2-1; D remains ambiguous. V lost 8 bases and J lost 6, with 11 bases in between. Per the germline V gene, CDR1 is WSHSY and CDR2 is SAAADI. The CDR3 is made up of 12 amino acids. CDR3 amino acids: CASGPAFNEQFF. The CDR3 nucleotides read TGCGCCAGCGGCCCGGCCTTCAATGAGCAGTTCTTC.

The sample holds many counts of this clonotype. This rearrangement joins TRBV5-1 to TRBJ2-4; a weak D match, TRBD2 (7 bases). Trimming removed 4 bases at V and 0 bases at J, with 17 bases between. The CDR3 sequence is 17 residues long. Per germline, CDR1 SGHRS and CDR2 YFSETQ. CDR3 in amino acids: CASSHRAGALAKNIQYF. The DNA of the CDR3 is TGCGCCAGCAGCCACCGGGCGGGGGCTCTAGCCAAAAACATTCAGTACTTC. Combining the CDR3 with reference TRBV5-1 and TRBJ2-4 gives the whole variable domain KAGVTQTPRYLIKTRGQQVTLSCSPISGHRSVSWYQQTPGQGLQFLFEYFSETQRNKGNFPGRFSGRQFSNSRSEMNVSTLELGDSALYLCASSHRAGALAKNIQYFGAGTRLSVL.

This clonotype was counted at least ten times. The V and J genes are TRBV27 and TRBJ2-7; the D gene is possibly TRBD1 (5 bases). The length of the CDR3 is 15 residues. The V gene lost 6 bases and the J gene lost 0 bases, with 15 bases spanning the gap. Germline lookup yields CDR1 MNHEY and CDR2 SMNVEV (reference sequence). The CDR3 bases are TGTGCCAGCAGCAAACAAGACAGACTCTCCTACGAGCAGTACTTC. This encodes CASSKQDRLSYEQYF.

The table lists this clonotype with a few counts. The chain couples TRBV20-1 to TRBJ2-3; no clear D. Germline V gene data show CDR1 as DFQATT and CDR2 as SNEGSKA (reference sequence). The CDR3 is 16 residues long. V dropped 0 bases and J dropped 12 bases, with 25 bases sitting between them. The CDR3 region has the DNA TGCAGTGCTAGAGATCTCGGGTCTATCCAAAAAATACCACAGTATTTT. Its translation: CSARDLGSIQKIPQYF.

The gene calls are TRBV5-1 and TRBJ2-5; perhaps TRBD1 as D (5 bases). V shed 4 bases and J shed 0 bases, with 13 bases lying between them. The germline gives CDR1 SGHRS, CDR2 YFSETQ. This CDR3 region has 15 residues. The DNA for the CDR3 is TGCGCCAGCAGCCCCCTAATGACAGACCAAGAGACCCAGTACTTC. Its protein product is CASSPLMTDQETQYF.

This clonotype was counted at least ten times. The chain combines TRBV12-3 or TRBV12-4 with TRBJ2-7; 14 bases are shared with TRBD2. The CDR3 has 15 residues. After removal of 8 bases from V and 7 bases from J, the junction contained 10 bases not matched to a gene. The CDR3 reads CASGTSGGVGLEQYF. The CDR3 region has the DNA TGTGCCAGCGGGACTAGCGGGGGAGTCGGGTTGGAGCAGTACTTC.

CDR3 sequence (DNA): TGTGCCAGCAGCTTGAAGTGGAACACCGGGGAGCTGTTTTTT. Encoded protein: CASSLKWNTGELFF. The chain links TRBV5-5 to TRBJ2-2; D not resolved. Germline lookup yields CDR1 SGHKS and CDR2 YYEKEE (reference sequence). The V and J ends lost 1 base and 1 base respectively, with 5 bases between them. CDR3 length equals 14 residues.

The CDR3, as DNA: TGTGCCAGCAGCTTAGAAATAGCGGGAGGGCACGAGCAGTACTTC. Translating it yields CASSLEIAGGHEQYF. The V gene is TRBV7-2, the J gene TRBJ2-7; 11 bases are shared with TRBD2. This CDR3 is 15 amino acids long. Germline CDR1 reads SGHTA; CDR2 reads FQGNSA. V gave up 1 base and J gave up 5 bases; unmatched junction bases: 4.

The genes are TRBV3-1 and TRBJ2-1; TRBD2 matches at 10 bases. CDR3 length equals 16 residues. The germline gives CDR1 LGHDT, CDR2 YNNKEL (reference sequence). The J segment lost 5 bases and the V segment lost 3 bases, leaving 7 bases of the junction unmatched. The CDR3 loop is CASSHLAGDSHNEQFF. The CDR3 DNA is TGTGCCAGCAGCCACCTAGCGGGAGATTCCCACAATGAGCAGTTCTTC.

Ten or more counts support this clonotype. The chain links TRBV15 to TRBJ1-1; D remains unclear. The CDR3 contains 15 residues. V was trimmed by 6 bases and J by 0 bases, leaving 14 bases between them. The V gene's germline CDR1 is LNHNV and CDR2 YYDKDF (reference sequence). Here the CDR3 DNA reads TGTGCCACCAGAAGGGCCGGAGGCCTGAACACTGAAGCTTTCTTT. Amino acid sequence: CATRRAGGLNTEAFF.

This clonotype was found a few times. The chain employs TRBV7-8 and TRBJ2-1; TRBD2 agrees at 12 bases. This CDR3 comprises 17 residues. Losses at the gene ends were 4 bases for V and 4 bases for J; bases not matched to a gene: 8. Germline V CDR1 and CDR2: SGHVS, FQNEAQ. The CDR3 spells CASSSPSSGRAYNEQFF. The CDR3 DNA is TGTGCCAGCAGCTCGCCGTCTAGCGGGAGGGCGTACAATGAGCAGTTCTTC.

This clonotype was observed a handful of times. The chain recombines TRBV2 with TRBJ2-5; 8 bases line up with TRBD2. This CDR3 spans 17 amino acids. Germline CDR1 SNHLY, CDR2 FYNNEI. The J segment lost 0 bases and the V segment lost 0 bases, leaving 6 bases of the junction unmatched. This CDR3 reads CASSEARASGYQETQYF. CDR3 nucleotide sequence: TGTGCCAGCAGTGAAGCGCGGGCTAGCGGGTACCAAGAGACCCAGTACTTC.

This clonotype was observed at least ten times. V usage is TRBV6-5 and J usage is TRBJ2-1; D gene unclear. Germline CDR1 reads MNHEY; CDR2 reads SVGAGI. CDR3 length equals 13 residues. Trimming took off 6 bases at V and 9 bases at J, with 15 bases between the two ends. CDR3 region: CASSSSEIGEQFF. CDR3 DNA: TGTGCCAGCAGCTCCTCGGAGATCGGTGAGCAGTTCTTC.

A few counts support this clonotype. The rearrangement joins TRBV20-1 to TRBJ1-5; TRBD1 might be the D (5 bases). The CDR3 loop spans 15 amino acids. Looked up from germline, CDR1 is DFQATT and CDR2 is SNEGSKA (reference sequence). V lost 3 bases and J lost 2, with 14 bases in between. The DNA for the CDR3 is TGCAGTGCTAGTTACGGAACGGGGCGCAATCAGCCCCAGCATTTT. This sequence encodes CSASYGTGRNQPQHF.

This clonotype showed up just a few times. The chain couples TRBV15 to TRBJ2-5; D perhaps matches TRBD2 (5 bases). V lost 3 bases and J lost 4, with 9 bases in between. Germline lookup yields CDR1 LNHNV and CDR2 YYDKDF (reference sequence). This CDR3 region has 13 residues. CDR3 nucleotides: TGTGCCACCAGCAGCGGGGTGGGAGAGACCCAGTACTTC. It yields the protein CATSSGVGETQYF. Variable domain in full (rest from reference TRBV15 and TRBJ2-5): DAMVIQNPRYQVTQFGKPVTLSCSQTLNHNVMYWYQQKSSQAPKLLFHYYDKDFNNEADTPDNFQSRRPNTSFCFLDIRSPGLGDTAMYLCATSSGVGETQYFGPGTRLLVL.

This clonotype has just a few counts. The chain is built from TRBV28 and TRBJ2-7; D remains unclear. Germline V gives CDR1 MDHEN, CDR2 SYDVKM. This CDR3 is 13 amino acids long. The V and J ends lost 6 bases and 6 bases respectively, with 15 bases between them. As DNA, the CDR3 is TGTGCCAGCAGCGTTGGCTTTGCCTTCGAGCAGTACTTC. As protein: CASSVGFAFEQYF.

The rearrangement links TRBV4-3 to TRBJ2-7; TRBD1 is a possible D gene (5 bases). With 1 base removed from V and 1 base from J, the gap between germline ends came to 14 bases. This CDR3 contains 16 residues. Germline CDR1 and CDR2: LGHNA and YSLEER. The CDR3: CASSQGQGSFSYEQYF. CDR3 bases: TGCGCCAGCAGCCAAGGTCAGGGCTCCTTTTCCTACGAGCAGTACTTC.